These 24 T cell receptor beta chains share one sample of origin, sequenced in a study of beta chain features in type 1 diabetes. Expressed TCRB transcripts were sequenced after all isolated RNA was converted to cDNA. Sequencing was performed with immunoSEQ multiplex PCR; in TCRdb, only in-frame clones are kept and a portion is missing. The sample records 860,000 or so clones, roughly 17% being singletons. The sample comprised naive CD4+ T cells from blood. The receptors here all came from a woman younger than 35 in good health.

This clone was seen only a few times. The gene calls are TRBV10-3 and TRBJ1-1; D may be TRBD1 (5 bases). Germline CDR1 ENHRY, CDR2 SYGVKD. V was pared by 10 bases and J by 0 bases, with 21 bases between. This CDR3 spans 16 amino acids. DNA for the CDR3: TGTGCCAGCAGCCGCACCGCCGCAGGGTTGAACACTGAAGCTTTCTTT. Protein: CASSRTAAGLNTEAFF.

J is TRBJ2-1 and V is TRBV28, with 9 bases that match TRBD2. The CDR3 contains 16 residues. Germline loops: CDR1 MDHEN, CDR2 SYDVKM. Trimming cost V 3 bases and J 7 bases; bases outside gene matches: 10. CDR3 sequence (DNA): TGTGCCAGCAGTTTGTACCGCGGGAGGGCGGGAAATGAGCAGTTCTTC. Protein: CASSLYRGRAGNEQFF. Full variable domain (rest looked up from reference TRBV28 and TRBJ2-1): DVKVTQSSRYLVKRTGEKVFLECVQDMDHENMFWYRQDPGLGLRLIYFSYDVKMKEKGDIPEGYSVSREKKERFSLILESASTNQTSMYLCASSLYRGRAGNEQFFGPGTRLTVL.

This clone was seen a few times. V and J are TRBV13 and TRBJ2-3, with a weak D call TRBD1 (6 bases). CDR1 and CDR2 from the germline V gene are PRHDT and FYEKMQ (reference sequence). The V gene lost 2 bases and the J gene lost 2 bases, with 14 bases spanning the gap. The CDR3 consists of 16 residues. CDR3 DNA sequence: TGTGCCAGCAGCTTAAGATGGACAGAAGCCACAGATACGCAGTATTTT. Translating it yields CASSLRWTEATDTQYF.

This clone occurred once. This chain uses TRBV6-5 with TRBJ1-1; tentatively, D is TRBD1 (5 bases). V was shortened by 2 bases and J by 1 base, with 14 bases between the two germline ends. Germline lookup yields CDR1 MNHEY and CDR2 SVGAGI. The CDR3 covers 16 residues. The CDR3 region has the DNA TGTGCCAGCAGTTACAGCTCAGGGTCAGGGAACACTGAAGCTTTCTTT. Protein: CASSYSSGSGNTEAFF.

This clone has a handful of counts. The genes are TRBV28 and TRBJ2-5; 7 positions match TRBD1. The CDR3 is made up of 16 amino acids. J was trimmed by 7 bases and V by 6 bases; bases with no gene match: 17. Germline lookup yields CDR1 MDHEN and CDR2 SYDVKM. The chain's CDR3 is CASRGTVGASVWTQYF. Here the CDR3 DNA reads TGTGCCAGCAGGGGGACAGTAGGTGCATCCGTGTGGACCCAGTACTTC.

For the CDR3, the DNA is TGTGCCAGCAGTTACTCGATTCATACAGGGGTATACGAGCAGTACTTC. Translation: CASSYSIHTGVYEQYF. V is TRBV6-5 and J is TRBJ2-7; TRBD1 matches 7 bases. J gave up 4 bases and V 0 bases, and 9 bases lay outside the gene matches. Germline CDR1 MNHEY, CDR2 SVGAGI. The CDR3 extends over 16 amino acids.

CDR3 residues: CASTEVGIAEYNEQFF. The CDR3 nucleotides are TGTGCCAGCACCGAGGTGGGAATAGCGGAGTACAATGAGCAGTTCTTC. This sequence joins TRBV2 and TRBJ2-1; D is possibly TRBD2 (6 bases). Trimming took off 7 bases at V and 4 bases at J, with 20 bases between the two ends. The length of the CDR3 is 16 residues. CDR1 is SNHLY, CDR2 FYNNEI, per germline.

This clone occurred a few times. The chain employs TRBV7-9 and TRBJ1-3, with D tentatively TRBD1 (5 bases). Germline CDR1 and CDR2: SEHNR and FQNEAQ (reference sequence). Between the trimmed V and J ends, which lost 10 bases and 3 bases, there was a span of 10 bases. There are 12 residues in the CDR3. Here the CDR3 DNA reads TGTGCCACGCATGGGGGTGGAAACACCATATATTTT. It yields the protein CATHGGGNTIYF.

This clone showed up just a few times. This chain uses TRBV5-1 with TRBJ2-3; 10 positions match TRBD2. With 5 bases clipped from V and 4 bases from J, the junction kept 10 bases outside the gene matches. Germline lookup yields CDR1 SGHRS and CDR2 YFSETQ. The CDR3 has 16 residues. CDR3 amino acids: CASRSFLAGAADTQYF. The CDR3, as DNA: TGCGCCAGCAGGTCTTTCCTAGCGGGAGCGGCAGATACGCAGTATTTT.

This clone has more than one count but fewer than ten. This chain joins TRBV19 and TRBJ1-1, with D tentatively TRBD1 (5 bases). The CDR3 covers 15 residues. The germline V gene has CDR1 LNHDA and CDR2 SQIVND (reference sequence). Deletions cut 3 bases from V and 0 bases from J, with 11 bases between. The CDR3 region has the DNA TGTGCCAGTAGTATGGAGATAGGGGTGAACACTGAAGCTTTCTTT. Amino acid sequence: CASSMEIGVNTEAFF.

The CDR3 DNA is TGTGCCAGCAGTTTACACCCTTTCGAGGGGACCCACACCGGGGAGCTGTTTTTT. Protein sequence: CASSLHPFEGTHTGELFF. The gene calls are TRBV28 and TRBJ2-2, with D perhaps being TRBD1 or TRBD2 (5 bases each). V was cut by 2 bases and J by 3 bases, with 19 bases left in between. The CDR3 spans 18 residues. The germline gives CDR1 MDHEN, CDR2 SYDVKM.

The chain recombines TRBV10-2 with TRBJ1-5; D remains ambiguous. Germline CDR1 reads WSHSY; CDR2 reads SAAADI. This CDR3 comprises 13 residues. V gave up 6 bases and J gave up 12 bases, with 18 bases separating them. For the CDR3, the DNA is TGCGCCAGCAGCTATGGGGTGGGCAGTCTCCAGCATTTT. Residues: CASSYGVGSLQHF.

This clone was counted between two and nine times. This chain links TRBV10-1 with TRBJ2-1, with 8 bases identical to TRBD2. The CDR3 runs to 14 residues. V lost 2 bases and J lost 10; bases outside the gene matches: 7. Germline V gives CDR1 WNHNN, CDR2 SYGVQD (reference sequence). The CDR3 DNA reads TGCGCCAGCAGTGAGGGTCGGGGGGGAGAGGAGCAGTTCTTC. It specifies CASSEGRGGEEQFF.

The J gene is TRBJ1-6, the V gene TRBV7-8; D uncertain. The CDR3 loop spans 19 amino acids. Germline-derived CDR1 and CDR2 are SGHVS and FQNEAQ. V lost 3 bases to trimming and J lost 3 bases, with 21 bases between them. CDR3 residues: CASSFSPWLGSFYNSPLHF. Here the CDR3 DNA reads TGTGCCAGCAGCTTCAGTCCGTGGTTAGGCAGCTTCTATAATTCACCCCTCCACTTT.

The chain recombines TRBV5-1 with TRBJ2-1, with 9 nucleotides matching TRBD2. V dropped 2 bases and J dropped 13; count of bases not matched to a gene: 10. The CDR3 covers 14 residues. The V gene's germline CDR1 is SGHRS and CDR2 YFSETQ. The CDR3 nucleotides read TGCGCCAGCAGCTTCCTAGCGGGAAACCCGTTTCAGTTCTTC. Amino acids: CASSFLAGNPFQFF.

The chain combines TRBV11-1 with TRBJ2-7; TRBD1 agrees at 8 bases. Germline loops: CDR1 SGHAT, CDR2 FQDESV (reference sequence). V was clipped by 11 bases and J by 3 bases; unmatched bases: 6. The CDR3 spans 12 residues. The DNA for the CDR3 is TGTGCCTCCTCCGGGACAGGCTACGAGCAGTACTTC. Translated: CASSGTGYEQYF.

This clone occurred a few times. V and J are TRBV10-3 and TRBJ2-4; the D gene is possibly TRBD1 (6 bases). The length of the CDR3 is 14 residues. Germline V lookup: CDR1 ENHRY, CDR2 SYGVKD. V lost 3 bases and J 9 bases, leaving 15 bases between the germline ends. The DNA for the CDR3 is TGTGCCATCAGTGAAAAATCAGGGGAAGGCATTCAGTACTTC. Translation gives CAISEKSGEGIQYF.

In the case of this clone: This specimen includes other DNA sequences encoding the same CDR3. The V gene is TRBV5-6, the J gene TRBJ2-3; no firm D call. Germline CDR1 reads SGHDT; CDR2 reads YYEEEE. V was pared by 0 bases and J by 7 bases, with 3 bases between. CDR3 length: 11 amino acids. CDR3 bases: TGTGCCAGCAGCTTGGCGTATACGCAGTATTTT. The encoded protein is CASSLAYTQYF.

This clone was detected only a few times. V gene TRBV10-3 combines with J gene TRBJ1-2; the D gene is possibly TRBD1 (6 bases). The germline V gene has CDR1 ENHRY and CDR2 SYGVKD. V lost 3 bases, J lost 8 bases, and 13 bases lay in between. This CDR3 is built from 13 residues. The CDR3 DNA reads as TGTGCCATCAGTGATGTACAGGGAGCCGGCTACACCTTC. This translates into CAISDVQGAGYTF.

The rearrangement uses TRBV5-6 and TRBJ1-2; D remains ambiguous. Germline V gene lookup returns CDR1 SGHDT and CDR2 YYEEEE. Between the trimmed V and J ends, which lost 3 bases and 7 bases, there was a span of 16 bases. This CDR3 region has 14 residues. CDR3: CASSWRAETFGYTF. CDR3 nucleotides: TGTGCCAGCAGCTGGCGGGCTGAGACATTTGGCTACACCTTC. The full variable domain, with the rest looked up from reference TRBV5-6 and TRBJ1-2, is DAGVTQSPTHLIKTRGQQVTLRCSPKSGHDTVSWYQQALGQGPQFIFQYYEEEERQRGNFPDRFSGHQFPNYSSELNVNALLLGDSALYLCASSWRAETFGYTFGSGTRLTVV.

In its sample, this clone was seen a few times. The chain carries TRBV7-8 and TRBJ1-2, with 8 bases aligning to TRBD1. The CDR3 is 14 amino acids. Per germline, CDR1 SGHVS and CDR2 FQNEAQ. With V trimmed by 5 bases and J by 5 bases, 7 bases remained unmatched. The CDR3 DNA reads as TGTGCCAGCAGCCCAGCTGACAGGGGATATGGCTACACCTTC. Its translation is CASSPADRGYGYTF.

This clone was observed once. The chain combines TRBV2 with TRBJ2-1; 12 nucleotides line up with TRBD2. Trimming at V came to 5 bases and at J to 5 bases, leaving 4 bases not matched to a gene. Per germline, CDR1 SNHLY and CDR2 FYNNEI. The CDR3 consists of 15 residues. The DNA of the CDR3 is TGTGCCAGCAGTCCGGGACTAGCGGGTAACAATGAGCAGTTCTTC. Its protein is CASSPGLAGNNEQFF. Full variable domain (remainder filled in from reference TRBV2 and TRBJ2-1): EPEVTQTPSHQVTQMGQEVILRCVPISNHLYFYWYRQILGQKVEFLVSFYNNEISEKSEIFDDQFSVERPDGSNFTLKIRSTKLEDSAMYFCASSPGLAGNNEQFFGPGTRLTVL.

This clone was recorded a few times. The chain carries TRBV5-1 and TRBJ2-1; D may be TRBD1 (6 bases). The V end lost 5 bases, the J end lost 1 base, and 22 bases lay between the germline ends. Germline V gene sequence: CDR1 SGHRS, CDR2 YFSETQ. The CDR3 sequence is 18 residues long. In DNA form, the CDR3 reads TGCGCCAGCAGAGGGACACCGTTCATCAGCGGTTCCTACAATGAGCAGTTCTTC. Amino acid sequence: CASRGTPFISGSYNEQFF.

The chain employs TRBV2 and TRBJ1-3; 10 bases map to TRBD1. The V segment lost 4 bases and the J segment 0 bases; nucleotides outside the gene matches: 3. Germline CDR1 and CDR2: SNHLY and FYNNEI. The length of the CDR3 is 16 residues. The CDR3 loop is CASSGTGGSSGNTIYF. CDR3 coding DNA: TGTGCCAGCAGTGGGACAGGGGGGAGCTCTGGAAACACCATATATTTT.